This T cell receptor beta chain is from a study of blood T cell repertoires in COVID-19. Study-level background: The origin of the acute and convalescent COVID-19 samples was the United States, Italy and Spain. T cells, B-cell-depleted T cells, or PBMCs supplied cDNA or gDNA.

Authors' data handling: Nucleated cell counts were estimated from reference gene primer amplification. The protocol was immunoSEQ multiplex PCR, while the TCRdb copy is restricted to in-frame clones and leaves out a portion. The DNA was the basis for D and trimming; V, J and clone size are from that table. This sample yields approximately 300,000 clones, of which around nine tenths are seen a single time; approximately 4.7% belongs to the top ten. Per germline, CDR1 KGHDR and CDR2 SFDVKD. CDR3 length: 17 residues. Trimming took 3 bases from V and 2 from J; bases not matched to a gene: 6. The gene calls are TRBV24-1 and TRBJ1-5; 10 bases match TRBD1. The specimen was PBMCs or T cells enriched from blood (not recorded which). The TCR comes from a man aged 55 to 70 who had recovered from COVID-19. The CDR3 here is CATSDPRTGGGNQPQHF. In DNA form, the CDR3 reads TGTGCCACCAGTGATCCTCGGACAGGGGGAGGCAATCAGCCCCAGCATTTT.